Listed here are 12 T cell receptor beta chains from one sample, sequenced in a study of control samples from healthy donors and cancer patients. TCRdb's copy holds only in-frame clones and misses some; the assay was immunoSEQ multiplex PCR. The data show around 100,000 clones, about 92% seen once. The source material was blood. The receptors shown here come from a woman between 18 and 29 years old in good health.

V is TRBV11-3 and J is TRBJ2-1; 8 bases align to TRBD2. Germline V gene sequence: CDR1 SGHNT, CDR2 YENEEA. J was trimmed by 7 bases and V by 4 bases; bases with no gene match: 9. The CDR3 consists of 15 residues. The CDR3 loop is CASSSGGGRSNEQFF. The CDR3 bases are TGTGCCAGCAGCTCGGGTGGCGGGAGGTCGAATGAGCAGTTCTTC.

The genes are TRBV6-5 and TRBJ1-2; a possible D gene is TRBD1 (5 bases). Germline values: CDR1 MNHEY, CDR2 SVGAGI. Trimming removed 0 bases at V and 3 bases at J, with 11 bases between. The CDR3 covers 15 residues. CDR3 sequence: CASSYSVDSYYGYTF. The CDR3 region has the DNA TGTGCCAGCAGTTACTCGGTCGACAGCTACTATGGCTACACCTTC.

The genes are TRBV24-1 and TRBJ1-2; D possibly corresponds to TRBD1 (5 bases). CDR3 length equals 15 residues. Trimming took 1 base from V and 5 from J, leaving 13 bases between them. CDR1 is KGHDR, CDR2 SFDVKD, per germline. The CDR3 reads CATSDLGVPPYGYTF. DNA of the CDR3: TGTGCCACCAGTGATTTAGGGGTTCCCCCATATGGCTACACCTTC.

The V and J genes are TRBV11-2 and TRBJ1-1, with D unclear. The germline gives CDR1 SGHAT, CDR2 FQNNGV. There are 13 residues in the CDR3. Trimming cost V 4 bases and J 10 bases, with 16 bases left between them. CDR3 DNA sequence: TGTGCCAGCAGCTCCCGTGCGGGAATCGGAGCTTTCTTT. Encoded protein: CASSSRAGIGAFF.

The rearrangement links TRBV6-5 to TRBJ1-1; D is possibly TRBD1 (5 bases). This CDR3 region has 14 residues. V was trimmed by 6 bases and J by 5 bases, leaving 16 bases between them. CDR1 is MNHEY, CDR2 SVGAGI, per germline. CDR3 bases: TGTGCCAGCAGACTTCCCGGGTCAGGGACTGAAGCTTTCTTT. Its translation: CASRLPGSGTEAFF.

The chain couples TRBV5-6 to TRBJ2-5; D gene uncertain. Germline V CDR1 and CDR2: SGHDT, YYEEEE. The V end was cut by 2 bases, the J end by 5 bases, with 10 bases between. This CDR3 has 13 residues. The CDR3 region has the DNA TGTGCCAGCAGCTTTGTTACCCGGGAGACCCAGTACTTC. This codes for CASSFVTRETQYF.

The chain links TRBV10-3 to TRBJ1-5, with D perhaps matching TRBD1 (5 bases). V was cut by 0 bases and J by 11 bases, with 8 bases left in between. This CDR3 is built from 12 residues. The germline V gene encodes CDR1 ENHRY and CDR2 SYGVKD. CDR3 nucleotides: TGTGCCATCAGTGAGTCGGGGCTGGCCCAGCATTTT. This codes for CAISESGLAQHF.

The chain has TRBV15 and TRBJ1-6; D may be TRBD1 (6 bases). Trimming removed 9 bases from V and 7 bases from J, with 7 bases in between. Germline V gives CDR1 LNHNV, CDR2 YYDKDF (reference sequence). The CDR3 has 11 residues. The CDR3 here is CATGGNSPLHF. The CDR3 DNA reads TGTGCCACAGGGGGGAATTCACCCCTCCACTTT.

The chain is built from TRBV6-5 and TRBJ2-7; D is uncertain. The germline V gene encodes CDR1 MNHEY and CDR2 SVGAGI. The CDR3 has 11 amino acids. The V end was cut by 2 bases, the J end by 3 bases, with 2 bases between. CDR3 DNA sequence: TGTGCCAGCAGTTACAACTACGAGCAGTACTTC. This translates into CASSYNYEQYF.

The genes are TRBV14 and TRBJ2-3; D gene unclear. Trimming pared 4 bases from V and 6 bases from J, leaving 8 bases between. CDR1 is SGHDN and CDR2 is FVKESK in the germline V gene. This CDR3 comprises 12 residues. CDR3 in DNA: TGTGCCAGCAGCCCCCGGTTGGATACGCAGTATTTT. The encoded protein is CASSPRLDTQYF.

The chain carries TRBV6-1 and TRBJ2-7; perhaps TRBD1 as D (6 bases). The CDR3 contains 12 residues. Per the germline V gene, CDR1 is MNHNS and CDR2 is SASEGT. CDR3 loop: CASSEVLGAVTV. The CDR3 region has the DNA TGTGCCAGCAGTGAAGTGCTGGGGGCCGTCACGGTC.

The table lists this clone with a count of one. The rearrangement uses TRBV4-3 and TRBJ2-3; 8 bases match TRBD2. Trimming removed 3 bases from V and 1 base from J; junction bases left unmatched: 0. There are 14 residues in the CDR3. Germline CDR1 is LGHNA and CDR2 is YSLEER. The CDR3 DNA sequence: TGCGCCAGCAGCCATAGCGGGGGCACAGATACGCAGTATTTT. Protein: CASSHSGGTDTQYF.